The rows below give T cell receptor beta chains drawn from one sample of a study of blood T cell repertoires in COVID-19. Sequencing used immunoSEQ multiplex PCR; TCRdb keeps in-frame clones, though not all of them. The sample includes 250,000 to 350,000 clones, roughly 80% of them seen just once. Sequences were obtained from peripheral blood. The receptors here all came from a person aged 70 to 85 with COVID-19, enrolled during active disease. Each CDR3 is given with its conserved first and last residue. The order of the fields is D gene, J gene, clone size, V gene, CDR3 DNA, CDR3 protein. A D gene is named only where the DNA matches it firmly. Clone size is stated in some rows and not others, as once, few, many or a class when expanded.

>.|TRBJ2-3|.|TRBV19
TGTGCCAGTAGTTCTCCAGGGGCTGGAGATACGCAGTATTTT
CASSSPGAGDTQYF
>.|TRBJ1-2|.|TRBV29-1
TGCAGCGCACAGCGACAGGTACAACCGACTAACTATGGCTACACCTTC
CSAQRQVQPTNYGYTF
>.|TRBJ2-7|.|TRBV6-5
TGTGCCAGCAGTTACTCCCATAGGGGCGACTACGAGCAGTACTTC
CASSYSHRGDYEQYF
>TRBD1|TRBJ1-6|.|TRBV7-3
TGTGCCAGCAGCTTAAATAGGGACAGGAATTCACCCCTCCACTTT
CASSLNRDRNSPLHF
>.|TRBJ1-1|.|TRBV11-2
TGTGCCAGCAGTCCTAAGAACACTGAAGCTTTCTTT
CASSPKNTEAFF
>TRBD1|TRBJ1-2|.|TRBV28
TGTGCCAGCAGTGATTATAAGACAGGGTTTCCCCTCTATGGCTACACCTTC
CASSDYKTGFPLYGYTF
>.|TRBJ1-2|.|TRBV29-1
TGCAGCGGCGGGGACCTGAGCTACACCTTC
CSGGDLSYTF
>.|TRBJ2-3|.|TRBV2
TGTGCCAGCAGGTCGGGATTCACAGATACGCAGTATTTT
CASRSGFTDTQYF
>.|TRBJ2-1|.|TRBV7-9
TGTGCCAGCAGCAAATTCAGCGGACCCGACAATGAGCAGTTCTTC
CASSKFSGPDNEQFF
>.|TRBJ2-1|few|TRBV3-1/TRBV3-2
TGTGCCAGCAGCCCCGTCACCAAATCGGGGAATGAGCAGTTCTTC
CASSPVTKSGNEQFF
>.|TRBJ1-4|.|TRBV5-1
TGCGCCAGCAGCACAGGACAGTCCCGGCACGGCGAAAAACTGTTTTTT
CASSTGQSRHGEKLFF
>TRBD1|TRBJ1-6|.|TRBV4-1
TGCGCCAGCAGCCGAGCTCCGGACAGGGCCTTTTATTCACCCCTCCACTTT
CASSRAPDRAFYSPLHF
>.|TRBJ2-3|.|TRBV29-1
TGCAGCGTTGAAGGGACAGGCACAGATACGCAGTATTTT
CSVEGTGTDTQYF
>.|TRBJ2-2|.|TRBV27
TGTGCCAGCAGTTTATGGAGCACCGGGGAGCTGTTTTTT
CASSLWSTGELFF
>.|TRBJ1-5|.|TRBV28
TGTGCCAGCAGTTACAAAAATCAGCCCCAGCATTTT
CASSYKNQPQHF
>.|TRBJ2-7|few|TRBV19
TGTGCCAGTAAGGGGCGGAGCTCCTACGAGCAGTACTTC
CASKGRSSYEQYF
>TRBD1|TRBJ2-7|.|TRBV29-1
TGCAGCGTCACGACAGGGGGCATATACGAGCAGTACTTC
CSVTTGGIYEQYF
>TRBD1|TRBJ1-5|.|TRBV28
TGTGCCAGCAGCGTACAGGGGGTAGGGCAGCCCCAGCATTTT
CASSVQGVGQPQHF
>.|TRBJ1-6|.|TRBV4-3
TGCGCCAGCAGCCAGATTACAGGCGCTACTTCACCCCTCCACTTT
CASSQITGATSPLHF
>TRBD1|TRBJ1-4|.|TRBV19
TGTGCCAGTAGTATCCTGACGACAGGGGGAACTAATGAAAAACTGTTTTTT
CASSILTTGGTNEKLFF
>.|TRBJ1-2|.|TRBV5-1
TGCGCCAGCAGCTTGGAAATCGGACACTCTAACTATGGCTACACCTTC
CASSLEIGHSNYGYTF
>TRBD2|TRBJ2-3|once|TRBV5-4
TGTGCCAGCAGCTTTGGGCGGCGACTAGCGGGGGGGACCACAGATACGCAGTATTTT
CASSFGRRLAGGTTDTQYF
>TRBD2|TRBJ2-1|.|TRBV28
TGTGCCAGCAGTCTGATGGGGGGGAGCTCCTACAATGAGCAGTTCTTC
CASSLMGGSSYNEQFF
>TRBD2|TRBJ2-3|.|TRBV6-2/TRBV6-3
TGTGCCAGCAGTCCCCCTTCTAGCGGGGGCACAGATACGCAGTATTTT
CASSPPSSGGTDTQYF
>.|TRBJ2-6|.|TRBV19
TGTGCCAGTAACTCACTATCTGGGGCCAACGTCCTGACTTTC
CASNSLSGANVLTF
>TRBD1|TRBJ1-5|.|TRBV19
TGTGCCAGTAGTCCAAGGGGACAGGGGAATCAGCCCCAGCATTTT
CASSPRGQGNQPQHF
>.|TRBJ2-2|.|TRBV7-2
TGTGCCAGCAGTCTCCGGGGTGGAAACGCCGGGGAGCTGTTTTTT
CASSLRGGNAGELFF